This is a list of T cell receptor beta chains from one sample in a study of OX40 agonist ivuxolimab in advanced cancers. TCRdb keeps only in-frame clones here, not all; method: immunoSEQ multiplex PCR. The data hold under 75,000 clones, with roughly four fifths observed a single time. The sample was CD4+ or CD8+ T cells sorted from blood, taken in a trial of the OX40 agonist ivuxolimab. The origin of the receptors is an adult with an advanced solid tumor such as melanoma, head and neck, liver or kidney cancer. CDR3s include the opening cysteine and the closing phenylalanine or tryptophan. The order of the fields is V gene, D gene, clone size, J gene, CDR3 protein, CDR3 DNA. A D gene is named only where the DNA matches it firmly. Size is omitted from some rows. Given values are once, few, many or a class for expanded clones.

>TRBV7-8|TRBD1|.|TRBJ1-1
CASSVRQGATEAFF
TGTGCCAGCAGCGTCCGACAGGGGGCCACTGAAGCTTTCTTT
>TRBV30|TRBD1|few|TRBJ2-7
CAWRGQGLEQYF
TGTGCCTGGAGGGGACAGGGACTCGAGCAGTACTTC
>TRBV19|.|.|TRBJ1-4
CASRLTTNEKLFF
TGTGCCAGTAGACTAACAACTAATGAAAAACTGTTTTTT
>TRBV29-1|TRBD1|.|TRBJ2-5
CSVTRDRRREETQYF
TGCAGCGTGACCCGGGACAGGCGCAGGGAAGAGACCCAGTACTTC
>TRBV5-5|.|.|TRBJ1-5
CASSVINGGQPQHF
TGTGCCAGCAGCGTGATCAATGGAGGACAGCCCCAGCATTTT
>TRBV9|TRBD1|.|TRBJ1-1
CASGDTGAGGEAFF
TGTGCCAGCGGGGATACAGGGGCGGGTGGTGAAGCTTTCTTT
>TRBV5-6|.|few|TRBJ2-1
CASTTSEGRSVHNEQFF
TGTGCCAGCACCACATCAGAGGGACGTTCGGTCCACAATGAGCAGTTCTTC
>TRBV20-1|.|.|TRBJ1-1
CSASAWLEAFF
TGCAGTGCTAGCGCGTGGTTGGAAGCTTTCTTT
>TRBV30|.|.|TRBJ1-2
CAWSVGLRTPGTFNYGYTF
TGTGCCTGGAGTGTCGGGCTAAGGACACCCGGTACTTTTAACTATGGCTACACCTTC
>TRBV7-2|.|.|TRBJ1-3
CASSTEGSGSGNTIYF
TGTGCCAGCAGCACCGAAGGGTCCGGGTCGGGAAACACCATATATTTT
>TRBV18|TRBD1|.|TRBJ2-2
CASSPGTANTGELFF
TGTGCCAGCTCACCTGGGACAGCGAACACCGGGGAGCTGTTTTTT
>TRBV6-1|TRBD1|few|TRBJ1-5
CASSWGQGNQPQHF
TGTGCCAGCAGTTGGGGACAGGGCAATCAGCCCCAGCATTTT
>TRBV5-1|.|.|TRBJ1-1
CASSPITSGNTEAFF
TGCGCCAGCAGCCCTATTACTTCAGGGAACACTGAAGCTTTCTTT
>TRBV5-1|.|.|TRBJ2-3
CASSTGDTQYF
TGCGCCAGCAGCACTGGAGATACGCAGTATTTT
>TRBV6-6|.|.|TRBJ1-3
CASSYDRLSGNTIYF
TGTGCCAGCAGTTACGACAGACTCTCTGGAAACACCATATATTTT
>TRBV6-5|TRBD2|.|TRBJ2-2
CASSYPRTSGAGELFF
TGTGCCAGCAGTTACCCACGGACTAGCGGGGCCGGGGAGCTGTTTTTT
>TRBV9|TRBD2|.|TRBJ2-7
CASSGGLASYEQYF
TGTGCCAGCAGCGGCGGACTAGCAAGCTACGAGCAGTACTTC
>TRBV13|.|.|TRBJ2-3
CASSLALGDTDTQYF
TGTGCCAGCAGCTTGGCCCTCGGGGACACAGATACGCAGTATTTT
>TRBV7-2|.|few|TRBJ1-1
CASSLDTEAFF
TGTGCCAGCAGCTTAGACACTGAAGCTTTCTTT
>TRBV7-9|.|.|TRBJ1-1
CASSPRQGNTEAFF
TGTGCCAGCAGCCCTAGGCAGGGGAACACTGAAGCTTTCTTT
>TRBV30|.|few|TRBJ2-5
CAWSVKTWGAEETQYF
TGTGCCTGGAGTGTAAAGACGTGGGGGGCCGAAGAGACCCAGTACTTC
>TRBV6-5|.|.|TRBJ1-2
CASVDKLYGYTF
TGTGCCAGTGTAGACAAACTCTATGGCTACACCTTC
>TRBV11-3|.|once|TRBJ1-1
CASSSGEGNTEAFF
TGTGCCAGCTCTTCTGGCGAGGGTAACACTGAAGCTTTCTTT
>TRBV5-8|TRBD1|once|TRBJ1-1
CASSRTGVGQAFF
TGTGCCAGCAGTCGGACAGGGGTGGGGCAAGCTTTCTTT
>TRBV2|.|.|TRBJ2-4
CASSEAGAQGAKNIQYF
TGTGCCAGCAGTGAAGCAGGGGCCCAGGGGGCCAAAAACATTCAGTACTTC
>TRBV7-2|.|once|TRBJ1-5
CASSSGDLQPQHF
TGTGCCAGCAGCTCCGGGGATCTCCAGCCCCAGCATTTT
>TRBV7-2|.|.|TRBJ1-4
CASSPQEDAYEKLFF
TGTGCCAGCAGCCCACAGGAAGACGCCTATGAAAAACTGTTTTTT
>TRBV4-2|TRBD2|once|TRBJ2-3
CASSHAGLAGDDTDTQYF
TGTGCCAGCAGCCACGCCGGACTAGCGGGGGATGACACAGATACGCAGTATTTT
>TRBV6-5|.|once|TRBJ1-3
CASRGVGRSGNTIYF
TGTGCCAGCAGGGGAGTAGGACGCTCTGGAAACACCATATATTTT
>TRBV18|TRBD1|once|TRBJ1-1
CASSPRQGMMNTEAFF
TGTGCCAGCTCACCCCGACAGGGCATGATGAACACTGAAGCTTTCTTT
>TRBV11-2|TRBD1|.|TRBJ1-4
CASSLTGATNEKLFF
TGTGCCAGCAGCCTCACAGGGGCAACTAATGAAAAACTGTTTTTT
>TRBV5-6|.|.|TRBJ1-2
CASSFGGPSGGYTF
TGTGCCAGCAGCTTCGGAGGGCCTTCGGGGGGCTACACCTTC
>TRBV9|TRBD1|.|TRBJ2-7
CASSVSGTGIEYF
TGTGCCAGCAGCGTATCAGGGACAGGGATCGAGTACTTC
>TRBV18|.|.|TRBJ2-3
CASSPRTSGRTDTQYF
TGTGCCAGCTCGCCCCGGACCTCCGGGCGGACAGATACGCAGTATTTT
>TRBV29-1|.|.|TRBJ1-1
CSGTTVFWEAFF
TGCAGCGGGACAACTGTGTTTTGGGAAGCTTTCTTT
>TRBV4-1|.|.|TRBJ2-1
CASSQAFPTSEQFF
TGCGCCAGCAGCCAAGCTTTCCCCACTAGCGAGCAGTTCTTC
>TRBV27|TRBD1|.|TRBJ2-7
CASSTQDRGSYEQYF
TGTGCCAGCAGTACCCAGGACAGGGGATCCTACGAGCAGTACTTC
>TRBV11-2|.|.|TRBJ1-1
CASSWGHANTEAFF
TGTGCCAGCAGCTGGGGACACGCGAACACTGAAGCTTTCTTT
>TRBV27|.|.|TRBJ2-2
CASSPSNTGELFF
TGTGCCAGCAGCCCCTCGAACACCGGGGAGCTGTTTTTT
>TRBV2|.|.|TRBJ2-3
CASTLSPDTQYF
TGTGCCAGTACCCTCAGCCCAGATACGCAGTATTTT
>TRBV19|TRBD1|once|TRBJ1-5
CASETGQGINQPQHF
TGTGCCAGTGAAACGGGACAGGGAATCAATCAGCCCCAGCATTTT
>TRBV6-5|.|.|TRBJ1-4
CASSYGVHNEKLFF
TGTGCCAGCAGCTACGGGGTCCATAATGAAAAACTGTTTTTT
>TRBV20-1|.|.|TRBJ2-5
CSARTGETQYF
TGCAGTGCTAGGACGGGGGAGACCCAGTACTTC
>TRBV4-3|.|.|TRBJ2-4
CASSQEPVGGIQYF
TGCGCCAGCAGCCAAGAACCGGTAGGCGGCATTCAGTACTTC
>TRBV11-2|TRBD1|.|TRBJ2-7
CASSLGVGTVSYEQYF
TGTGCCAGCAGCTTAGGTGTGGGGACAGTCTCCTACGAGCAGTACTTC
>TRBV9|TRBD2|.|TRBJ2-5
CASSVGNSGGPGTQETQYF
TGTGCCAGCAGCGTAGGAAATAGCGGGGGCCCTGGTACCCAAGAGACCCAGTACTTC
>TRBV18|.|.|TRBJ1-1
CASSPQAGNTEAFF
TGTGCCAGCTCACCACAGGCAGGCAACACTGAAGCTTTCTTT
>TRBV6-6|.|.|TRBJ1-1
CASSSGRGGRGTEAFF
TGTGCCAGCAGCTCCGGACGAGGTGGTCGGGGCACTGAAGCTTTCTTT
>TRBV4-2|.|.|TRBJ2-5
CASSPFGGRSGETQYF
TGTGCCAGCAGCCCCTTCGGGGGGCGCTCCGGCGAGACCCAGTACTTC
>TRBV15|TRBD1|.|TRBJ1-3
CATSRERTGGRNTIYF
TGTGCCACCAGCAGAGAAAGGACAGGGGGAAGAAACACCATATATTTT
>TRBV29-1|TRBD1|.|TRBJ2-2
CSHTGQGATGELFF
TGCAGCCATACGGGACAGGGGGCGACCGGGGAGCTGTTTTTT
>TRBV27|.|.|TRBJ2-7
CASRPGSGFGEQYF
TGTGCCAGCAGACCAGGGAGCGGATTTGGGGAGCAGTACTTC
>TRBV27|.|.|TRBJ2-2
CASRLGGNTGELFF
TGTGCCAGCAGACTAGGAGGTAACACCGGGGAGCTGTTTTTT
>TRBV7-9|.|.|TRBJ2-5
CASSLGGPTQETQYF
TGTGCCAGCAGCTTAGGGGGGCCGACCCAAGAGACCCAGTACTTC
>TRBV10-3|.|.|TRBJ2-1
CAISGDPRSEQFF
TGTGCCATCAGTGGGGACCCTCGGAGTGAGCAGTTCTTC
>TRBV7-8|.|.|TRBJ2-1
CASSLALGGSTYNEQFF
TGTGCCAGCAGCTTAGCGCTTGGAGGGTCGACGTACAATGAGCAGTTCTTC
>TRBV7-2|.|.|TRBJ1-1
CASSPMGLNTEAFF
TGTGCCAGCAGCCCTATGGGCCTGAACACTGAAGCTTTCTTT
>TRBV7-2|TRBD2|.|TRBJ2-3
CASSRPGTSKTQYF
TGTGCCAGCAGCCGTCCCGGGACTAGCAAAACGCAGTATTTT
>TRBV5-1|TRBD2|.|TRBJ2-5
CASSGPSGGGQETQYF
TGCGCCAGCAGCGGACCTAGCGGGGGTGGACAAGAGACCCAGTACTTC